A single sample gave rise to the 22 T cell receptor beta chains below, sequenced in a study of T cell repertoires in cytomegalovirus infection. TCRdb fed the reads into MiXCR, producing one record per CDR3 protein. This sample carries about 180,000 distinct CDR3 sequences, roughly 17% of them seen once, and the ten largest clones take around 27%. Sequences were obtained from CD8+ T cells from PBMCs. The receptors were gathered from a human donor in good health (CMV status not recorded). Some clones in this sample may be carry-over from other donors' samples.

V gene TRBV5-1 combines with J gene TRBJ1-1; 8 nucleotides align to TRBD1. The CDR3 has 14 residues. J was trimmed by 7 bases and V by 4 bases; bases with no gene match: 9. Germline CDR1 reads SGHRS; CDR2 reads YFSETQ. CDR3: CASSIGQGLYEAFF. DNA of the CDR3: TGCGCCAGCAGCATCGGACAGGGCCTTTATGAAGCTTTCTTT.

The chain is built from TRBV7-6 and TRBJ2-4; a possible D gene is TRBD2 (7 bases). The V gene lost 5 bases and the J gene lost 3 bases, with 17 bases spanning the gap. Germline CDR1 reads SGHVS; CDR2 reads FNYEAQ. The CDR3 runs 16 residues. The CDR3 DNA sequence: TGTGCCAGCAGCGGGGGGGGCGGCGGAAGCAAAAACATTCAGTACTTC. Protein sequence: CASSGGGGGSKNIQYF. The whole variable domain, remainder taken from reference TRBV7-6 and TRBJ2-4, is GAGVSQSPRYKVTKRGQDVALRCDPISGHVSLYWYRQALGQGPEFLTYFNYEAQQDKSGLPNDRFSAERPEGSISTLTIQRTEQRDSAMYRCASSGGGGGSKNIQYFGAGTRLSVL.

This clonotype turned up a few times. The V call is TRBV7-6, the J call TRBJ2-7, with a possible D match to TRBD1 (6 bases). Trimming shortened V by 0 bases and J by 2 bases, and 8 bases separated the two germline ends. Germline V lookup: CDR1 SGHVS, CDR2 FNYEAQ. The CDR3 contains 14 residues. CDR3 sequence (DNA): TGTGCCAGCAGCTTAGCCGCAGGGGCCTACGAGCAGTACTTC. It encodes CASSLAAGAYEQYF.

Details on this clonotype: One junction end does not reproduce the germline sequence, and a read error may be involved. J is TRBJ1-4 and V is TRBV10-3; D is perhaps TRBD1 (6 bases). Germline V gene data show CDR1 as ENHRY and CDR2 as SYGVKD. This CDR3 is 14 amino acids long. DNA of the CDR3: TGTGCCATCAGAGCGGGGGCAACCAATGAAAAACTGTTTTTT. This sequence encodes CAIRAGATNEKLFF.

In its sample, this clonotype was seen a few times. The chain employs TRBV7-8 and TRBJ1-6, with D possibly TRBD1 on 6 matching bases. The ends were cut back, 1 base at V and 14 bases at J, with 15 bases in the middle. The CDR3 consists of 14 residues. Germline V gene data show CDR1 as SGHVS and CDR2 as FQNEAQ. The CDR3 region is CASSLGRGLLTLHF. Here the CDR3 DNA reads TGTGCCAGCAGCTTAGGCAGGGGACTTCTAACCCTCCACTTT.

The chain joins TRBV11-2 to TRBJ2-7; D remains unclear. The CDR3 contains 12 residues. V was trimmed by 5 bases and J by 2 bases, leaving 7 bases between them. Germline V gives CDR1 SGHAT, CDR2 FQNNGV. The DNA of the CDR3 is TGTGCCAGCAGCCCGGGTACCTACGAGCAGTACTTC. This sequence encodes CASSPGTYEQYF.

The rearrangement uses TRBV7-4 and TRBJ1-2; weak D call: TRBD1 (5 bases). The CDR3 has 15 residues. Trimming took 0 bases from V and 4 from J, leaving 12 bases between them. Looked up from germline, CDR1 is SGHVT and CDR2 is SQSDAQ. The CDR3 region is CASSLAQERGYGYTF. The CDR3 coding sequence is TGTGCCAGCAGCTTAGCGCAGGAAAGGGGCTATGGCTACACCTTC.

The CDR3 is CASSFRWDEQFF. The CDR3 DNA sequence: TGTGCCAGCAGTTTTCGCTGGGATGAGCAGTTCTTC. The chain links TRBV12-3 or TRBV12-4 to TRBJ2-1; D uncertain. The CDR3 runs to 12 residues. Trimming cost V 3 bases and J 8 bases, with 8 bases left between them.

This clonotype was observed a few times. At one end the junction does not follow the germline gene, possibly because of a read error. This rearrangement joins TRBV15 to TRBJ2-1; 8 nucleotides align to TRBD1. The CDR3 contains 15 residues. Germline CDR1 and CDR2: LNHNV and YYDKDF (reference sequence). The chain's CDR3 is CATSTTGGTYIEQFF. DNA for the CDR3: TGTGCCACCAGCACTACAGGGGGGACCTACATTGAGCAGTTCTTC.

This clonotype was seen only a few times. The V and J genes are TRBV7-2 and TRBJ2-1, with D tentatively TRBD1 (5 bases). V dropped 2 bases and J dropped 10 bases, with 12 bases sitting between them. This CDR3 region has 13 residues. CDR1 and CDR2 from the germline V gene are SGHTA and FQGNSA. The CDR3 DNA follows: TGTGCCAGCAGCTTACCGATCCAGGGAGAGCAGTTCTTC. It translates to CASSLPIQGEQFF.

This clonotype was found a few times. The chain employs TRBV20-1 and TRBJ1-1; D remains ambiguous. Germline CDR1 DFQATT, CDR2 SNEGSKA (reference sequence). The CDR3 is 12 residues long. The ends were cut back, 7 bases at V and 5 bases at J, with 14 bases in the middle. In DNA form, the CDR3 reads TGCAGTGGTGGCAGTAGGTTGACTGAAGCTTTCTTT. Protein sequence: CSGGSRLTEAFF.

This clonotype was seen only a few times. This chain uses TRBV5-6 with TRBJ1-4; D is undetermined. Germline CDR1 is SGHDT and CDR2 is YYEEEE. The CDR3 is 14 amino acids. The V and J ends lost 4 bases and 2 bases respectively, with 9 bases between them. The CDR3 loop is CASSVGSTNEKLFF. The CDR3 nucleotides read TGTGCCAGCAGCGTTGGGTCGACTAATGAAAAACTGTTTTTT.

This clonotype was found a few times. The gene calls are TRBV10-3 and TRBJ1-2, with D possibly being TRBD1 (5 bases). V lost 6 bases, J lost 4 bases, and 15 bases lay in between. This CDR3 contains 14 residues. Germline V gene data show CDR1 as ENHRY and CDR2 as SYGVKD. The CDR3 DNA sequence: TGTGCCATCAGACTGGATCCAGGGATCTATGGCTACACCTTC. This gives the protein CAIRLDPGIYGYTF.

The chain uses TRBV4-1 and TRBJ1-1; 11 positions match TRBD1. Trimming took 1 base from V and 5 from J; bases not matched to a gene: 3. The CDR3 consists of 15 residues. CDR1 MGHRA and CDR2 YSYEKL come from the germline V gene. CDR3 DNA: TGCGCCAGCAGCCAAGGAGGACAGGGGGCAACTGAAGCTTTCTTT. Its translation: CASSQGGQGATEAFF.

With regard to this clonotype: Its ends do not fully match the called genes, so a read error is possible. This chain links TRBV7-2 with TRBJ2-7; weak D call: TRBD2 (6 bases). This CDR3 spans 15 amino acids. CDR1 and CDR2 from the germline V gene are SGHTA and FQGNSA. This chain's CDR3 is CASSLAGGETYKQYF. CDR3 coding DNA: TGTGCCAGCAGCTTAGCGGGGGGAGAGACCTACAAGCAGTACTTC. Full variable domain (rest looked up from reference TRBV7-2 and TRBJ2-7): GAGVSQSPSNKVTEKGKDVELRCDPISGHTALYWYRQSLGQGLEFLIYFQGNSAPDKSGLPSDRFSAERTGGSVSTLTIQRTQQEDSAVYLCASSLAGGETYKQYFGPGTRLTVT.

This clonotype occurred a few times. This chain joins TRBV28 and TRBJ2-2; D not resolved. CDR1 and CDR2 from the germline V gene are MDHEN and SYDVKM. The CDR3 is made up of 14 amino acids. Trimming pared 8 bases from V and 1 base from J, leaving 11 bases between. Written as DNA, the CDR3 is TGTGCCAGCCGGCGGCAGATGAACACCGGGGAGCTGTTTTTT. Protein product: CASRRQMNTGELFF.

The chain employs TRBV20-1 and TRBJ2-7; no definite D call. V gave up 0 bases and J gave up 0 bases, with 9 bases separating them. Per the germline V gene, CDR1 is DFQATT and CDR2 is SNEGSKA (reference sequence). The CDR3 sequence is 14 residues long. The DNA for the CDR3 is TGCAGTGCTAGAGAAGGTCAGGCCTCCTACGAGCAGTACTTC. It yields the protein CSAREGQASYEQYF.

The chain is built from TRBV12-3 or TRBV12-4 and TRBJ1-1; D perhaps matches TRBD1 (5 bases). The CDR3 runs to 14 residues. The V and J ends lost 6 bases and 1 base respectively, with 12 bases between them. The CDR3 spells CASRSGGANTEAFF. CDR3 DNA: TGTGCCAGCAGGTCGGGTGGGGCGAACACTGAAGCTTTCTTT.

This clonotype was detected only a few times. CDR3 nucleotides: TGTGCCAGCAGCCGTACCATGAACACTGAAGCTTTCTTT. Amino acid sequence: CASSRTMNTEAFF. The V and J genes are TRBV7-2 and TRBJ1-1; D gene unclear. CDR3 length: 13 amino acids. Trimming took 5 bases from V and 0 from J, leaving 7 bases between them. Germline CDR1 is SGHTA and CDR2 is FQGNSA.

This clonotype appeared a few times. CDR3 sequence: CSVVKETEAFF. CDR3 nucleotides: TGCAGCGTTGTTAAGGAAACTGAAGCTTTCTTT. The rearrangement joins TRBV29-1 to TRBJ1-1; D not certain. The CDR3 has 11 amino acids. V lost 4 bases and J 5 bases, leaving 8 bases between the germline ends. CDR1 is SQVTM, CDR2 ANQGSEA, per germline.

The chain uses TRBV7-6 and TRBJ2-4; the match to TRBD1 covers 10 bases. Germline V gene lookup returns CDR1 SGHVS and CDR2 FNYEAQ. After removal of 4 bases from V and 8 bases from J, the junction contained 8 bases not matched to a gene. The CDR3 runs 15 residues. The chain's CDR3 is CASSSSRQGADIQYF. In DNA, the CDR3 is TGTGCCAGCAGCTCATCTCGACAGGGGGCGGACATTCAGTACTTC.

This sequence joins TRBV12-3 or TRBV12-4 and TRBJ2-1; D assignment may be TRBD1 or TRBD2 (5 bases each). This CDR3 is 13 amino acids long. V lost 7 bases and J lost 0, with 7 bases in between. CDR3 in DNA: TGTGCCAGCAAGGGGAGCTCCTACAATGAGCAGTTCTTC. As protein: CASKGSSYNEQFF.